The text below deals with one T cell receptor beta chain. Its matching antigen is unknown. As for time point: patch test 3, about 24 weeks after DPC sensitization. Treatment noted: therapeutic diphenylcyclopropenone sensitization with weekly scalp DPC. Within the library, unique molecular identifiers were attached to each individual cDNA molecule. TCRdb ran MiXCR on the RACE reads and lists one entry per CDR3 protein. The sample shows tens of thousands of distinct CDR3 sequences, 8.5% to 14% of them seen only once. These data belong to a study of human T cells and chemical hapten exposure. Study outcomes and limitations: Alopecia affecting every donor means their immune response may not match healthy people's. Compared with pre-sensitization or healthy control sets, expanded TCRs clustered more.

This CDR3 is 14 amino acids long. The trim removed 7 bases at V and 5 bases at J, leaving 7 bases unmatched. Germline loops: CDR1 ENHRY, CDR2 SYGVKD. The sample here was whole blood, taken in connection with sensitization to the hapten diphenylcyclopropenone (DPC). This TCR was sampled from a woman aged 45-65 years with alopecia areata. Some clones in this sample may be carry-over from other donors' samples. The chain links TRBV10-3 to TRBJ2-7; 11 bases agree with TRBD2. The CDR3 loop is CAINPGLAVHEQYF. CDR3 nucleotides: TGTGCCATCAACCCGGGACTAGCGGTCCACGAGCAGTACTTC.